Detailed here is one TCR beta chain. As yet, its antigen is unknown. This same CDR3 is encoded by further DNA sequences in the sample. PCR primers comprised 60 Vbeta and 13 Jbeta primers. TCRdb's table, derived via immunoSEQ multiplex PCR, lists solely in-frame clones and lacks some. This sample contains around 140,000 clones. This specimen belongs to a study of cytomegalovirus exposure and HLA in healthy donors. Overall study findings and caveats: The authors later linked a missense DCLRE1C variant to TCR beta V- and J-gene trimming. Several of the most significant clusters appeared, in a later analysis, to be linked to common viral pathogens.

The CDR3 spans 15 residues. Germline assignment: CDR1 SNHLY and CDR2 FYNNEI. J gave up 4 bases and V 0 bases, and 4 bases lay outside the gene matches. Donors had nominal health at sampling but likely had unrecorded immune exposures. This receptor was obtained from a woman aged 40 to 50 in good health and CMV-seronegative. V is TRBV2 and J is TRBJ2-5; 8 bases map to TRBD1. The sample taken for sequencing was PBMCs. CDR3: CASSEAAGGRETQYF. DNA of the CDR3: TGTGCCAGCAGTGAAGCAGCAGGGGGCAGAGAGACCCAGTACTTC.